One sample yielded the 18 T cell receptor beta chains listed below, sequenced in a study of follicular helper T cells after annual influenza vaccination. Time point noted: 2014-2015 season, pre-vaccination. This table comes from immunoSEQ multiplex PCR, and its TCRdb copy is limited to in-frame clones, with some not included. Of about 27,000 clones in the sample, 80% to 90% were seen once. The sample here was CXCR5+ CD38- circulating T follicular helper cells from blood, taken on the day of influenza vaccination. Subset indicated: circulating Tfh, non-naive CD4+CXCR5+PD-1+ (ICOS+CD38+ or ICOS-CD38-). These receptor sequences come from an adult who received the influenza vaccine.

This clone was seen more than once but under ten times. The chain links TRBV11-2 to TRBJ1-1; TRBD1 might be the D (6 bases). Germline loops: CDR1 SGHAT, CDR2 FQNNGV. CDR3 size: 14 residues. Deletions cut 0 bases from V and 1 base from J, with 6 bases between. CDR3 nucleotides: TGTGCCAGCAGCTTAGAGACAGGGAACACTGAAGCTTTCTTT. Its protein product is CASSLETGNTEAFF.

The table lists this clone with a few counts. The CDR3 bases are TGTGCCTGGAGTGTTAAATTTGCGCAGTATTTT. It codes for CAWSVKFAQYF. The J gene is TRBJ2-3, the V gene TRBV30, with D unclear. From germline, CDR1 is GTSNPN and CDR2 SVGIG (reference sequence). The CDR3 extends over 11 amino acids. The V and J ends lost 0 bases and 10 bases respectively, with 8 bases between them.

The V and J genes are TRBV10-3 and TRBJ1-4; D uncertain. The ends were cut back, 6 bases at V and 8 bases at J, with 13 bases in the middle. The CDR3 extends over 13 amino acids. Germline V gene sequence: CDR1 ENHRY, CDR2 SYGVKD. In DNA form, the CDR3 reads TGTGCCATCAGGAGCGAGGTACGGGAAAAACTGTTTTTT. Its protein product is CAIRSEVREKLFF.

The V call is TRBV11-1, the J call TRBJ2-3; D remains ambiguous. The germline CDR1 and CDR2 sequences are SGHAT and FQDESV (reference sequence). This CDR3 contains 12 residues. Trimming removed 6 bases at V and 2 bases at J, with 6 bases between. The CDR3 region has the DNA TGTGCCAGCAGTCCCTACACAGATACGCAGTATTTT. It yields the protein CASSPYTDTQYF.

This clone showed up just a few times. V usage is TRBV7-9 and J usage is TRBJ1-2; 10 nucleotides align to TRBD1. Per the germline V gene, CDR1 is SEHNR and CDR2 is FQNEAQ (reference sequence). The CDR3 contains 14 residues. J lost 7 bases, V lost 4 bases, and 6 bases had no gene match. The CDR3 spells CASSSTGGVGGYTF. CDR3 DNA: TGTGCCAGCAGCTCGACAGGGGGCGTTGGTGGCTACACCTTC.

V usage is TRBV27 and J usage is TRBJ2-6, with 9 bases matching TRBD1. There are 14 residues in the CDR3. The germline V gene has CDR1 MNHEY and CDR2 SMNVEV (reference sequence). The J segment lost 11 bases and the V segment lost 3 bases, leaving 5 bases of the junction unmatched. In DNA form, the CDR3 reads TGTGCCAGCAGTTTCCGGGACAGGGAGGACGTCCTGACTTTC. Its protein product is CASSFRDREDVLTF. Looking up the rest from reference TRBV27 and TRBJ2-6 gives the full variable domain: EAQVTQNPRYLITVTGKKLTVTCSQNMNHEYMSWYRQDPGLGLRQIYYSMNVEVTDKGDVPEGYKVSRKEKRNFPLILESPSPNQTSLYFCASSFRDREDVLTFGAGSRLTVL.

The chain has TRBV18 and TRBJ2-7; D might be TRBD1 (5 bases). The germline CDR1 and CDR2 sequences are KGHSH and LQKENI. V lost 5 bases and J 3 bases, leaving 17 bases between the germline ends. This CDR3 is 15 amino acids long. This CDR3 is CASSAQVQGGYEQYF. DNA for the CDR3: TGTGCCAGCTCAGCTCAGGTTCAGGGTGGCTACGAGCAGTACTTC.

The chain carries TRBV27 and TRBJ2-5; 9 nucleotides agree with TRBD2. CDR1 is MNHEY and CDR2 is SMNVEV in the germline V gene (reference sequence). The CDR3 runs to 14 residues. J was trimmed by 7 bases and V by 2 bases; bases with no gene match: 5. CDR3 bases: TGTGCCAGCAGTTTAGATAGCGGGAGTACGACCCAGTACTTC. As protein: CASSLDSGSTTQYF.

The V and J genes are TRBV6-5 and TRBJ1-1; 8 bases match TRBD1. After removal of 7 bases from V and 6 bases from J, the junction contained 10 bases not matched to a gene. CDR1 and CDR2 (germline): MNHEY, SVGAGI. The CDR3 is made up of 14 amino acids. CDR3 protein: CASTLRTGWAEAFF. CDR3 sequence (DNA): TGTGCCAGCACTCTTCGGACAGGGTGGGCTGAAGCTTTCTTT.

In this sample, this clone turned up once. This chain uses TRBV6-1 with TRBJ2-3; no clear D gene. Germline V CDR1 and CDR2: MNHNS, SASEGT. The CDR3 has 13 amino acids. The V and J ends lost 4 bases and 1 base respectively, with 6 bases between them. The CDR3 DNA reads TGTGCCAGCAGTGTTACAGGCACAGATACGCAGTATTTT. Its translation: CASSVTGTDTQYF.

The V call is TRBV7-2, the J call TRBJ1-6; 10 nucleotides match TRBD1. The CDR3 runs to 16 residues. In germline, CDR1 is SGHTA, CDR2 FQGNSA. Losses at the gene ends were 5 bases for V and 7 bases for J; bases not matched to a gene: 8. In nucleotides, the CDR3 is TGTGCCAGCAGCGCCCGGGACAGGGGTAGGAATTCACCCCTCCACTTT. Translation gives CASSARDRGRNSPLHF.

The chain recombines TRBV5-1 with TRBJ1-2; TRBD1 aligns across 9 bases. Germline-derived CDR1 and CDR2 are SGHRS and YFSETQ. This CDR3 spans 14 amino acids. V shed 3 bases, J shed 3 bases, and the junction held 3 bases outside the gene matches. This chain's CDR3 is CASSSTGGDYGYTF. Here the CDR3 DNA reads TGCGCCAGCAGCTCCACAGGGGGCGACTATGGCTACACCTTC.

The V and J genes are TRBV28 and TRBJ1-5, with no clear D. Trimming left V 6 bases short and J 7 bases short, with 10 bases between. Germline lookup yields CDR1 MDHEN and CDR2 SYDVKM. The CDR3 runs 12 residues. The CDR3 reads CASRESEQPQHF. The CDR3 DNA reads as TGTGCCAGCAGGGAGTCAGAGCAGCCCCAGCATTTT.

The CDR3 coding sequence is TGCAGCGTTGATTGGGGAGTGTACGAGCAGTACTTC. It is translated as CSVDWGVYEQYF. J is TRBJ2-7 and V is TRBV29-1; D may be TRBD2 (5 bases). Trimming took 3 bases from V and 4 from J, leaving 10 bases between them. The germline V gene encodes CDR1 SQVTM and CDR2 ANQGSEA. This CDR3 comprises 12 residues.

This chain uses TRBV4-1 with TRBJ2-1; D perhaps matches TRBD2 (5 bases). Looked up from germline, CDR1 is MGHRA and CDR2 is YSYEKL. The CDR3 contains 16 residues. V was shortened by 0 bases and J by 7 bases, with 16 bases between the two germline ends. The CDR3 sequence: CASSQEASGSWNEQFF. DNA of the CDR3: TGCGCCAGCAGCCAAGAGGCAAGCGGAAGTTGGAATGAGCAGTTCTTC.

This clone has more than one count but fewer than ten. V usage is TRBV7-9 and J usage is TRBJ1-2; no definite D call. Per the germline V gene, CDR1 is SEHNR and CDR2 is FQNEAQ (reference sequence). This CDR3 is built from 14 residues. The V and J ends lost 5 bases and 6 bases respectively, with 16 bases between them. The CDR3 DNA sequence: TGTGCCAGCAGCAAAATCGGGTCTTGGGATGGCTACACCTTC. Its protein is CASSKIGSWDGYTF.

This chain uses TRBV5-1 with TRBJ1-1; no definite D call. The germline gives CDR1 SGHRS, CDR2 YFSETQ. The CDR3 sequence is 15 residues long. The V gene lost 3 bases and the J gene lost 4 bases, with 16 bases spanning the gap. CDR3 nucleotides: TGCGCCAGCAGCTCCCGGGGAACTGTGGCCACTGAAGCTTTCTTT. Protein product: CASSSRGTVATEAFF.

This clone was seen a handful of times. In DNA, the CDR3 is TGTGCCAGTAGTCCGCGGACAGGGGGCGGTCAGCCCCAGCATTTT. Amino acids: CASSPRTGGGQPQHF. The genes are TRBV19 and TRBJ1-5; 11 nucleotides align to TRBD1. The CDR3 is 15 residues long. Germline V gene lookup returns CDR1 LNHDA and CDR2 SQIVND (reference sequence). V lost 5 bases and J lost 6; bases outside the gene matches: 6.